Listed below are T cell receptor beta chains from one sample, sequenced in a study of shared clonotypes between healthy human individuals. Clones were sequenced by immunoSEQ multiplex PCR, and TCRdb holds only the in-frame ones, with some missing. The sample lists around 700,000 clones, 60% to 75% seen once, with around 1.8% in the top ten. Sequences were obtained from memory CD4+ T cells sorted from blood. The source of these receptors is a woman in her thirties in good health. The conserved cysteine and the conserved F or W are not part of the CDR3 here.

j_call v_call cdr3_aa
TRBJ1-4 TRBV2 ASSDRTGLEKLF
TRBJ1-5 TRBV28 ASSPSVLRGGVNQPQH
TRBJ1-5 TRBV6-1 ASSATTGVKNQPQH
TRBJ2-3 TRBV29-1 SVVNSGRSDTQY
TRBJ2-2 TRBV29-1 SVRVAGLNTGELF
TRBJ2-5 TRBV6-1 ASSRDRDETQY
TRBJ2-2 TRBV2 ASSLQGVTGELF
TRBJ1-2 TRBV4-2 ASSHGDDRGIYGYT
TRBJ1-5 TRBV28 ASSFPGASNQPQH
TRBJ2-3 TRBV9 ASSLGTEGTDTQY
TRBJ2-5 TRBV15 ATSRGAGQETQY
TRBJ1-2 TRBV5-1 ASSWGVNPANYGYT